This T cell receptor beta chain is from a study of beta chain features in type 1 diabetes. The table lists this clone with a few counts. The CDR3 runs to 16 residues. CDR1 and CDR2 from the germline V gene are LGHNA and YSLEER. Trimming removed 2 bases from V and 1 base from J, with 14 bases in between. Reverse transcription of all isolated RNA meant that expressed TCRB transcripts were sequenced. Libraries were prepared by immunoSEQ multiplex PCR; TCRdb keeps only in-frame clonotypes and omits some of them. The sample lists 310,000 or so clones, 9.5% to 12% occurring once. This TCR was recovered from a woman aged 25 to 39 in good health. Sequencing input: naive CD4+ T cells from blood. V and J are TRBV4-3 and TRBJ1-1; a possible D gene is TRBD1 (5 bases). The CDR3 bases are TGCGCCAGCAGCCAATGGGGGGTTCTACCGAACACTGAAGCTTTCTTT. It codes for CASSQWGVLPNTEAFF.